This is a list of T cell receptor beta chains from one sample in a study of cytomegalovirus exposure and HLA in healthy donors. Method: immunoSEQ multiplex PCR; TCRdb's copy keeps in-frame clones and lacks some. The data contain 130,000 to 150,000 clones, approximately 79% of them seen just once; the ten biggest clones take up roughly 4%. Sequenced material: PBMCs. These receptors were obtained from a man younger than 30 in good health and CMV-seropositive. Each CDR3 is given with its conserved first and last residue. Fields, in order: clone size, D gene, V gene, J gene, CDR3 DNA, CDR3 protein. The D gene is left open where the match is weak. Clone size is not always given. Where it is, it says once, few, many or a class for expanded clones.

-	TRBD1	TRBV5-4	TRBJ2-4	TGTGCCAGCAGCTTGGCAGACAGGGGTGGGCCCAAAAACATTCAGTACTTC	CASSLADRGGPKNIQYF
-	-	TRBV4-1	TRBJ2-7	TGCGCCAGCAGCCAAGGGGTAGCATCCTACGAGCAGTACTTC	CASSQGVASYEQYF
-	TRBD2	TRBV27	TRBJ2-7	TGTGCCAGCAGTGTAGGAGGACTAGGCCCCTACGAGCAGTACTTC	CASSVGGLGPYEQYF
-	-	TRBV18	TRBJ2-7	TGTGCCAGCTCATCCGACAGAGCCTACGAGCAGTACTTC	CASSSDRAYEQYF
-	-	TRBV18	TRBJ1-1	TGTGCCAGCTCCGCCGGGTCGAACACTGAAGCTTTCTTT	CASSAGSNTEAFF
-	-	TRBV27	TRBJ1-2	TGTGCCAGCAGTTTAGGGGGCGATATCTCCGGCTACACCTTC	CASSLGGDISGYTF
-	-	TRBV25-1	TRBJ2-5	TGTGCCAGCAGTGCTGGGAGGGAGACCCAGTACTTC	CASSAGRETQYF
few	TRBD1	TRBV29-1	TRBJ1-2	TGCAGCGTTGGCCAGGGGGGTGCCTATGGCTACACCTTC	CSVGQGGAYGYTF
few	-	TRBV28	TRBJ1-4	TGTGCCAGCTCATCTGGGGGGGCAGGGGATAATGAAAAACTGTTTTTT	CASSSGGAGDNEKLFF
once	-	TRBV5-1	TRBJ1-2	TGCGCCAGCAGCTTTGGAGACAGAAACTATGGCTACACCTTC	CASSFGDRNYGYTF
-	-	TRBV2	TRBJ1-5	TGTGCCAGCAGCTTTAGCAATCAGCCCCAGCATTTT	CASSFSNQPQHF
-	-	TRBV10-3	TRBJ2-7	TGTGCCATCAGTGGGGGTACAGGGCTACCCTACGAGCAGTACTTC	CAISGGTGLPYEQYF
-	TRBD1	TRBV6-6	TRBJ1-1	TGTGCCAGCAGTTACTCCCGGACAGGGCCGGGCACTGAAGCTTTCTTT	CASSYSRTGPGTEAFF
few	TRBD2	TRBV30	TRBJ2-1	TGTGCCTGGAGTGCTTTGACTAGCGGGCTCCTCCGCAATGAGCAGTTCTTC	CAWSALTSGLLRNEQFF
-	-	TRBV19	TRBJ2-4	TGTGCCAGTAATGACAGGCTAACCAAAAACATTCAGTACTTC	CASNDRLTKNIQYF
once	-	TRBV28	TRBJ1-5	TGTGCCACCAAAGGGAGGCTTGGGCAGCCCCAGCATTTT	CATKGRLGQPQHF
-	-	TRBV5-1	TRBJ2-2	TGCGCCAGCAGAGCGGACAGCATTAACACCGGGGAGCTGTTTTTT	CASRADSINTGELFF
-	TRBD1	TRBV5-6	TRBJ1-2	TGTGCCAGCAGCTTGGTTGCAGGGGGTGACTATGGCTACACCTTC	CASSLVAGGDYGYTF
medium-sized	TRBD2	TRBV6-1	TRBJ2-1	TGTGCCAGCAGTGAACTAGCGGGGGGATACAATGAGCAGTTCTTC	CASSELAGGYNEQFF
few	-	TRBV7-9	TRBJ1-1	TGTGCCAGCAGCTTAGCTAGCTCAAACACTGAAGCTTTCTTT	CASSLASSNTEAFF
-	-	TRBV21-1	TRBJ2-3	TGTGCCAGCGGACAGGGGACCTGCACAGATACGCAGTATTTT	CASGQGTCTDTQYF
-	TRBD2	TRBV7-9	TRBJ2-7	TGTGCCAGCAGCCCACGGGGGGACGAGCAGTACTTC	CASSPRGDEQYF
-	TRBD2	TRBV27	TRBJ2-3	TGTGCCAGCAGTCGACCCGGGACTAGCTATTATTTT	CASSRPGTSYYF
-	-	TRBV28	TRBJ1-1	TGTGCCAGCACCTCGACGCCGGACACTACCCGGGACACTGAAGCTTTCTTT	CASTSTPDTTRDTEAFF
-	TRBD1	TRBV7-9	TRBJ1-1	TGTGCCAGCAGAGCACAACCGGGACAGGGGCTGAACACTGAAGCTTTCTTT	CASRAQPGQGLNTEAFF
-	TRBD1	TRBV19	TRBJ1-2	TGTGCCAGTAGCACCCGGGACAGAAGGAGGGGCTACACCTTC	CASSTRDRRRGYTF
-	-	TRBV15	TRBJ1-5	TGTGCCACCAGCAGAGATAAGGGGGATCAGGCCCAGCATTTT	CATSRDKGDQAQHF
-	TRBD1	TRBV7-9	TRBJ1-5	TGTGCCAGCAGCTCATCACAGGGGTATCAGCCCCAGCATTTT	CASSSSQGYQPQHF
-	-	TRBV18	TRBJ2-7	TGTGCCAGCTCCCCCCCAGGTGCCCCGTCCTACGAGCAGTACTTC	CASSPPGAPSYEQYF
-	-	TRBV4-2	TRBJ2-3	TGTGCCAGCAGCCAATATTCGGGAGAGGGCACAGATACGCAGTATTTT	CASSQYSGEGTDTQYF
-	-	TRBV28	TRBJ1-5	TGTGCCAGCAGTTTATCGGTGAATGGCAATCAGCCCCAGCATTTT	CASSLSVNGNQPQHF
-	-	TRBV7-2	TRBJ2-7	TGTGCCAGCAGCATTCGAATCTGGAGCTCCTACGAGCAGTACTTC	CASSIRIWSSYEQYF
once	-	TRBV5-6	TRBJ2-7	TGTGCCAGCAGCTTGGGAGCCGGGGGTTACGAGCAGTACTTC	CASSLGAGGYEQYF
once	TRBD2	TRBV13	TRBJ2-7	TGTGCCAGCAGCACCCGAACTAGCGGGATAACCTACGAGCAGTACTTC	CASSTRTSGITYEQYF
-	TRBD1	TRBV18	TRBJ1-2	TGTGCCAGCTCACCAGGGACAGGGGATCGTGGCTACACCTTC	CASSPGTGDRGYTF
once	TRBD1	TRBV6-4	TRBJ2-5	TGTGCCAGCAGCGCGGACAGGGTGGCAACCCAGTACTTC	CASSADRVATQYF
-	-	TRBV28	TRBJ2-1	TGTGCCAGCAGTTTCCCTCGTGGGGGCGGGTCGTCCTACAATGAGCAGTTCTTC	CASSFPRGGGSSYNEQFF
-	-	TRBV28	TRBJ1-1	TGTGCCACACAAGTTGTGACCGCGGGCACTGAAGCTTTCTTT	CATQVVTAGTEAFF
-	TRBD2	TRBV2	TRBJ2-7	TGTGCCAGCGCCTCTATAGCGGGCCCACACGAGCAGTACTTC	CASASIAGPHEQYF
-	-	TRBV7-2	TRBJ1-2	TGTGCCAGCAGCATTCGCTCGGGTGGCTACACCTTC	CASSIRSGGYTF
few	TRBD1	TRBV6-1	TRBJ1-5	TGTGCCAGCAGTGTCTCGCCGGGACAGGGGCCCAATCAGCCCCAGCATTTT	CASSVSPGQGPNQPQHF
few	-	TRBV25-1	TRBJ2-1	TGTGCCAGCGGTGGAGGGTTCAATGAGCAGTTCTTC	CASGGGFNEQFF
-	TRBD1	TRBV2	TRBJ2-3	TGTGCCAGCAGTGAAGAAGCGCGACAGGGGTGGACAGATACGCAGTATTTT	CASSEEARQGWTDTQYF
-	-	TRBV20-1	TRBJ2-7	TGCAGTGCCACTAGAGACTACGAGCAGTACTTC	CSATRDYEQYF
-	TRBD2	TRBV5-4	TRBJ2-2	TGTGCCAGCAGCTCGGGGACTAGCGGGAGGTTGGGCGGGGAGCTGTTTTTT	CASSSGTSGRLGGELFF
-	TRBD2	TRBV5-4	TRBJ2-1	TGTGCCAGCAGCCCCTTTGCGGGGGGGCATTACAATGAGCAGTTCTTC	CASSPFAGGHYNEQFF